This TCR beta chain stems from a study of blood T cell repertoires in COVID-19. Profiled with immunoSEQ multiplex PCR; TCRdb holds only in-frame clones, not every one. This table holds about 350,000 clones, less than 90% found once. The CDR3 consists of 16 residues. Germline V gene sequence: CDR1 SGDLS, CDR2 YYNGEE. Trimming took off 0 bases at V and 4 bases at J, with 16 bases between the two ends. The chain uses TRBV9 and TRBJ1-1; D might be TRBD1 (6 bases). The source is a woman in her thirties who had recovered from COVID-19. Material for sequencing was PBMCs or T cells enriched from blood (not recorded which). This CDR3 reads CASSVVQGQGATEAFF. The CDR3 nucleotides read TGTGCCAGCAGCGTAGTGCAGGGGCAAGGCGCCACTGAAGCTTTCTTT.